Described below is a single TCR beta chain sequence and its context. As yet, its antigen is unknown. During its preparation, the TCRbeta library received unique molecular identifiers. TCRdb reprocessed the PCR reads via MiXCR and lists one record per CDR3 protein. Of more than 300,000 distinct CDR3 sequences in the sample, about 16% were seen once. These data belong to a study of T-cell reconstitution after alpha-beta-depleted transplantation in children. Regarding the study as a whole: Recipient T cells and thymic progenitors that survived were the source of the high TCRbeta diversity seen at day 60 in some patients. One year after transplant, T-cell counts and diversity came mostly from newly produced T cells. Where alpha-beta T cells came from about two months after transplant was reportedly several hundred expanded graft clones.

V lost 4 bases and J lost 9, with 19 bases in between. Germline loops: CDR1 MGHDK, CDR2 SYGVNS. CDR3 length: 15 amino acids. V is TRBV25-1 and J is TRBJ2-1; D perhaps matches TRBD2 (5 bases). Material: PBMCs, mostly from graft donor cells, obtained 360 days after TCRalphabeta/CD19-depleted stem cell transplant. The sequence came from a male patient between 2 and 15 years old who had a stem cell transplant for acute lymphoblastic leukemia, so the T cells may come from the graft donor. This CDR3 is CASSGQLERSFEQFF. The CDR3 DNA follows: TGTGCCAGCAGTGGCCAACTAGAAAGGTCGTTTGAGCAGTTCTTC.